The 9 T cell receptor beta chains below were found in one sample sequenced in a study of PD-1 blockade in classical Hodgkin lymphoma. Each of the patients experienced relapse following autologous stem cell transplantation, and their brentuximab vedotin exposure differed. Starting with thawed PBMCs, CD4+ T cells were purified by magnetic negative selection. Clones were read by immunoSEQ multiplex PCR, and TCRdb kept only the in-frame ones, dropping some. The table lists approximately 9,600 clones, 74% of them singletons. Sequenced here: CD4+ T cells from blood, sampled at baseline. These receptors originate from a human donor with classical Hodgkin lymphoma.

The chain is built from TRBV10-3 and TRBJ2-5, with D unresolved. This CDR3 contains 13 residues. Trimming left V 5 bases short and J 5 bases short, with 12 bases between. Germline V lookup: CDR1 ENHRY, CDR2 SYGVKD. For the CDR3, the DNA is TGTGCCATCAGTCCCACGGGCCCCGAGACCCAGTACTTC. It specifies CAISPTGPETQYF.

Within the sample, this clone is medium-sized. In DNA, the CDR3 is TGTGCCAGCAGCTTGGTGTTTCGGGCGCAGGGACATCAGCCCCAGCATTTT. Protein product: CASSLVFRAQGHQPQHF. This chain uses TRBV5-5 with TRBJ1-5; possibly TRBD1 for D (5 bases). V was shortened by 0 bases and J by 5 bases, with 18 bases between the two germline ends. The CDR3 consists of 17 residues. Germline CDR1 reads SGHKS; CDR2 reads YYEKEE (reference sequence).

The chain employs TRBV5-1 and TRBJ2-7; D gene ambiguous. Germline V lookup: CDR1 SGHRS, CDR2 YFSETQ. Trimming took 2 bases from V and 2 from J, leaving 11 bases between them. The CDR3 length is 14 residues. The CDR3 nucleotides are TGCGCCAGCAGCTTTGGGATATCCGCCTACGAGCAGTACTTC. Translated, it gives CASSFGISAYEQYF.

The V gene is TRBV7-3, the J gene TRBJ2-1; D is unclear. The CDR3 loop spans 13 amino acids. V lost 1 base, J lost 5 bases, and 6 bases lay in between. Germline V gene data show CDR1 as SGHTA and CDR2 as FQGTGA. The CDR3 nucleotides read TGTGCCAGCAGCTTAAGTCAGGACAATGAGCAGTTCTTC. This encodes CASSLSQDNEQFF.

This sequence joins TRBV5-6 and TRBJ2-1; D unresolved. The CDR3 runs 15 residues. Trimming pared 0 bases from V and 0 bases from J, leaving 7 bases between. The germline gives CDR1 SGHDT, CDR2 YYEEEE. The CDR3: CASSLGIPSYNEQFF. The DNA for the CDR3 is TGTGCCAGCAGCTTGGGGATCCCCTCCTACAATGAGCAGTTCTTC.

V is TRBV19 and J is TRBJ1-1; TRBD1 is a possible D gene (6 bases). V lost 5 bases and J lost 6, with 10 bases in between. The CDR3 has 12 amino acids. The germline V gene encodes CDR1 LNHDA and CDR2 SQIVND (reference sequence). In DNA, the CDR3 is TGTGCCAGTAGTCCCTGGACAGCTGAAGCTTTCTTT. The encoded protein is CASSPWTAEAFF.

The CDR3 sequence is CASSSRPGSEAFF. CDR3 DNA: TGTGCCAGCAGCTCGAGGCCGGGGTCTGAAGCTTTCTTT. The rearrangement links TRBV11-3 to TRBJ1-1; D not resolved. CDR3 length equals 13 residues. Germline-derived CDR1 and CDR2 are SGHNT and YENEEA. V lost 4 bases to trimming and J lost 6 bases, with 12 bases between them.

The gene calls are TRBV2 and TRBJ1-1, with D maybe TRBD1 (6 bases). With 3 bases removed from V and 8 bases from J, the gap between germline ends came to 13 bases. The length of the CDR3 is 13 residues. Looked up from germline, CDR1 is SNHLY and CDR2 is FYNNEI. As DNA, the CDR3 is TGTGCCAGCAGTGAGGGGGGCCGGATGGAAGCTTTCTTT. This gives the protein CASSEGGRMEAFF.

This chain connects TRBV11-1 to TRBJ1-5; no clear D gene. The CDR3 loop spans 13 amino acids. CDR1 and CDR2 from the germline V gene are SGHAT and FQDESV (reference sequence). Trimming cost V 8 bases and J 0 bases, with 8 bases left between them. The CDR3 DNA reads as TGTGCCAGCGCCCAAGATAGCAATCAGCCCCAGCATTTT. Encoded protein: CASAQDSNQPQHF. The variable domain in full, with the rest retrieved from reference TRBV11-1 and TRBJ1-5, is EAEVAQSPRYKITEKSQAVAFWCDPISGHATLYWYRQILGQGPELLVQFQDESVVDDSQLPKDRFSAERLKGVDSTLKIQPAELGDSAMYLCASAQDSNQPQHFGDGTRLSIL.